A single sample is the source of the 26 T cell receptor beta chains below, sequenced in a study of CD8 T cells in Susac syndrome (dated by TCRdb to between 2019 and 2020). To prepare the library, the immunoSEQ multiplex PCR assay was applied. RNA was extracted with the RNeasy kit and about 0.45 to 1 ug was reverse transcribed using random hexamers. TCRdb reworked the public reads: Q25 trimming with fastp, MiXCR clone assembly, productive beta chains retained. Each CDR3 protein appears once, grouped with its most common genes and DNA. For this sample there are roughly 150,000 distinct CDR3 sequences; about 94% appear just once. Approximately 0.14% of the sample rests with the top ten. Sequenced sample: CD4+ T cells from PBMCs. The receptor set was obtained from a human donor in good health.

The genes are TRBV29-1 and TRBJ1-3; D call uncertain. Deletions cut 2 bases from V and 0 bases from J, with 5 bases between. CDR1 SQVTM and CDR2 ANQGSEA come from the germline V gene. The CDR3 is 13 residues long. CDR3 nucleotides: TGCAGCGTTGAACAGTCCTCTGGAAACACCATATATTTT. Encoded protein: CSVEQSSGNTIYF.

The rearrangement uses TRBV18 and TRBJ2-3, with D unresolved. The CDR3 totals 14 residues. V was trimmed by 3 bases and J by 4 bases, leaving 11 bases between them. Germline V gene sequence: CDR1 KGHSH, CDR2 LQKENI. The CDR3 sequence is CASSPRRSPDTQYF. The CDR3 DNA reads as TGTGCCAGCTCACCTCGTCGTAGCCCAGATACGCAGTATTTT.

The chain couples TRBV5-4 to TRBJ1-1; D not resolved. The germline V gene has CDR1 SGHNT and CDR2 YYREEE (reference sequence). This CDR3 is 14 amino acids long. Trimming shortened V by 4 bases and J by 4 bases, and 14 bases separated the two germline ends. As DNA, the CDR3 is TGTGCCAGCAGCCCTCGGGCCTCCCTCACTGAAGCTTTCTTT. Its translation: CASSPRASLTEAFF.

The chain couples TRBV15 to TRBJ2-1, with TRBD2 matching over 11 bases. Germline trimming cut 0 bases from V and 9 bases from J; bases unmatched to any gene: 7. This CDR3 comprises 16 residues. Germline CDR1 reads LNHNV; CDR2 reads YYDKDF (reference sequence). The CDR3, as DNA: TGTGCCACCAGCAGAGATTTAACTAGCGGGGGTGGTGAGCAGTTCTTC. It translates to CATSRDLTSGGGEQFF. Drawing the rest from reference TRBV15 and TRBJ2-1, the complete variable domain is DAMVIQNPRYQVTQFGKPVTLSCSQTLNHNVMYWYQQKSSQAPKLLFHYYDKDFNNEADTPDNFQSRRPNTSFCFLDIRSPGLGDTAMYLCATSRDLTSGGGEQFFGPGTRLTVL.

The V and J genes are TRBV10-3 and TRBJ1-5; a weak D match, TRBD1 (5 bases). Germline-derived CDR1 and CDR2 are ENHRY and SYGVKD. With 3 bases removed from V and 0 bases from J, the gap between germline ends came to 9 bases. This CDR3 is 15 amino acids long. In nucleotides, the CDR3 is TGTGCCATCAGTGACACGGGGGGTAGCAATCAGCCCCAGCATTTT. It encodes CAISDTGGSNQPQHF.

This clonotype was counted a single time. The chain uses TRBV27 and TRBJ1-2; 8 bases agree with TRBD1. Trimming took 4 bases from V and 8 from J; bases not matched to a gene: 12. The CDR3 loop spans 15 amino acids. Germline V gene lookup returns CDR1 MNHEY and CDR2 SMNVEV (reference sequence). CDR3 DNA: TGTGCCAGCAGTTCCACCGGGACAGGTGACAAAGGCTACACCTTC. This translates into CASSSTGTGDKGYTF.

This sequence joins TRBV20-1 and TRBJ2-7; D remains unclear. Trimming cost V 0 bases and J 7 bases, with 16 bases left between them. This CDR3 comprises 14 residues. Per germline, CDR1 DFQATT and CDR2 SNEGSKA (reference sequence). CDR3 amino acids: CSARDLGRRDEQYF. The CDR3 bases are TGCAGTGCTAGAGATCTCGGCAGGCGTGATGAGCAGTACTTC.

J is TRBJ1-5 and V is TRBV12-5; D remains ambiguous. V lost 6 bases and J 3 bases, leaving 12 bases between the germline ends. Germline V CDR1 and CDR2: LGHNT, FRNRAP. This CDR3 comprises 14 residues. The CDR3 loop reads CASGSQGPNQPQHF. CDR3 DNA sequence: TGTGCTAGTGGATCTCAAGGGCCCAATCAGCCCCAGCATTTT.

The chain uses TRBV2 and TRBJ1-5; 7 nucleotides agree with TRBD1. Germline loops: CDR1 SNHLY, CDR2 FYNNEI. The CDR3 totals 14 residues. V was clipped by 10 bases and J by 1 base; unmatched bases: 7. CDR3 protein: CATGQAGSNQPQHF. CDR3 DNA sequence: TGTGCCACCGGACAGGCCGGGAGCAATCAGCCCCAGCATTTT. Combining the CDR3 with reference TRBV2 and TRBJ1-5 gives the whole variable domain EPEVTQTPSHQVTQMGQEVILRCVPISNHLYFYWYRQILGQKVEFLVSFYNNEISEKSEIFDDQFSVERPDGSNFTLKIRSTKLEDSAMYFCATGQAGSNQPQHFGDGTRLSIL.

The rearrangement links TRBV5-4 to TRBJ2-5; D is perhaps TRBD1 or TRBD2 (5 bases each). Germline CDR1 is SGHNT and CDR2 is YYREEE (reference sequence). With 3 bases removed from V and 2 bases from J, the gap between germline ends came to 8 bases. CDR3 length: 13 residues. The CDR3 sequence: CASSSGRQETQYF. The CDR3, as DNA: TGTGCCAGCAGCTCGGGACGGCAAGAGACCCAGTACTTC.

V gene TRBV19 combines with J gene TRBJ1-2; 11 bases align to TRBD1. Germline loops: CDR1 LNHDA, CDR2 SQIVND (reference sequence). This CDR3 has 14 residues. The V segment lost 7 bases and the J segment 3 bases; nucleotides outside the gene matches: 4. This chain's CDR3 is CASKGGQGDYGYTF. CDR3 sequence (DNA): TGTGCCAGTAAGGGGGGACAGGGGGACTATGGCTACACCTTC. Based on the CDR3 plus reference TRBV19 and TRBJ1-2, the full variable domain is DGGITQSPKYLFRKEGQNVTLSCEQNLNHDAMYWYRQDPGQGLRLIYYSQIVNDFQKGDIAEGYSVSREKKESFPLTVTSAQKNPTAFYLCASKGGQGDYGYTFGSGTRLTVV.

The chain couples TRBV3-1 to TRBJ2-6; D is perhaps TRBD1 (6 bases). V gave up 3 bases and J gave up 12 bases, with 21 bases separating them. The CDR3 runs 16 residues. Per the germline V gene, CDR1 is LGHDT and CDR2 is YNNKEL (reference sequence). For the CDR3, the DNA is TGTGCCAGCAGCCAGCGAAACAGGGATTTGGGTCGCGTCCTGACTTTC. Protein product: CASSQRNRDLGRVLTF.

The CDR3 spells CATSDQEGGSTDTQYF. The CDR3 nucleotides are TGTGCCACCAGTGATCAAGAGGGAGGGAGCACAGATACGCAGTATTTT. The chain employs TRBV24-1 and TRBJ2-3; 7 nucleotides agree with TRBD2. This CDR3 comprises 16 residues. Trimming cost V 3 bases and J 0 bases; bases outside gene matches: 5. Germline CDR1 reads KGHDR; CDR2 reads SFDVKD.

V is TRBV18 and J is TRBJ2-2; no clear D. The germline gives CDR1 KGHSH, CDR2 LQKENI. Trimming left V 4 bases short and J 7 bases short, with 10 bases between. CDR3 length: 13 residues. CDR3 loop: CASSLRTFGELFF. The CDR3, as DNA: TGTGCCAGCTCACTCAGGACCTTCGGGGAGCTGTTTTTT.

This clonotype has just a few counts. The chain joins TRBV29-1 to TRBJ2-3; TRBD2 matches at 11 bases. The ends lost 4 bases at V and 3 bases at J; junction bases unmatched: 3. Germline V gene data show CDR1 as SQVTM and CDR2 as ANQGSEA. This CDR3 has 14 amino acids. DNA for the CDR3: TGCAGCGTTGTACTAGCGGGGGTAACAGATACGCAGTATTTT. Amino acid sequence: CSVVLAGVTDTQYF.

V gene TRBV6-1 combines with J gene TRBJ1-1; D uncertain. The germline V and J ends were trimmed by 6 bases and 2 bases, with 16 bases remaining between them. The CDR3 runs 15 residues. Germline CDR1 reads MNHNS; CDR2 reads SASEGT. In DNA, the CDR3 is TGTGCCAGCAGGGACCCTGGTAGGCTAAACACTGAAGCTTTCTTT. It codes for CASRDPGRLNTEAFF.

The rearrangement links TRBV6-1 to TRBJ1-1, with D unclear. Trimming shortened V by 2 bases and J by 6 bases, and 16 bases separated the two germline ends. CDR1 and CDR2 from the germline V gene are MNHNS and SASEGT. This CDR3 contains 15 residues. CDR3 DNA sequence: TGTGCCAGCAGTGAATGGTCGGGGAGCAAGCCTGAAGCTTTCTTT. Amino acids: CASSEWSGSKPEAFF.

CDR3 DNA: TGTGCCAGCAGTTACGCACAGGGCGAGACCCAGTACTTC. It specifies CASSYAQGETQYF. The V and J genes are TRBV6-5 and TRBJ2-5, with D maybe TRBD1 (6 bases). Germline V CDR1 and CDR2: MNHEY, SVGAGI. The CDR3 has 13 residues. The V end lost 2 bases, the J end lost 5 bases, and 9 bases lay between the germline ends.

The gene calls are TRBV3-1 and TRBJ1-1; maybe TRBD1 (6 bases). V lost 3 bases and J lost 10, with 18 bases in between. Germline CDR1 and CDR2: LGHDT and YNNKEL (reference sequence). This CDR3 has 14 residues. This CDR3 is CASSHRSAAGAAFF. DNA of the CDR3: TGTGCCAGCAGCCATCGATCGGCAGCGGGGGCAGCTTTCTTT.

This chain connects TRBV2 to TRBJ1-2; 7 nucleotides line up with TRBD1. V was clipped by 7 bases and J by 1 base; unmatched bases: 6. Germline CDR1 SNHLY, CDR2 FYNNEI. The CDR3 is made up of 14 amino acids. Written as DNA, the CDR3 is TGTGCCAGCAAGGTGACAGGGCTTAACTATGGCTACACCTTC. It is translated as CASKVTGLNYGYTF.

This chain joins TRBV2 and TRBJ2-2; TRBD1 matches at 11 bases. Unmatched junction bases numbered 5, after V lost 6 bases and J lost 5 bases. The CDR3 has 15 amino acids. Germline lookup yields CDR1 SNHLY and CDR2 FYNNEI. In DNA, the CDR3 is TGTGCCAGCAGCTTCGGACAGGGGGCGACCGGGGAGCTGTTTTTT. Amino acids: CASSFGQGATGELFF.

The chain uses TRBV24-1 and TRBJ2-2; maybe TRBD2 (5 bases). The germline V and J ends were trimmed by 9 bases and 0 bases, with 13 bases remaining between them. Germline CDR1 KGHDR, CDR2 SFDVKD. CDR3 size: 15 residues. For the CDR3, the DNA is TGTGCCACCCAGAGCGAGCGGACGAACACCGGGGAGCTGTTTTTT. It translates to CATQSERTNTGELFF.

This clonotype appeared a single time. The V call is TRBV19, the J call TRBJ2-6; 10 nucleotides align to TRBD1. This CDR3 comprises 18 residues. In germline, CDR1 is LNHDA, CDR2 SQIVND (reference sequence). Germline trimming cut 6 bases from V and 0 bases from J; bases unmatched to any gene: 8. The CDR3 loop is CASRLGGQGTSGANVLTF. DNA of the CDR3: TGTGCCAGTAGACTCGGGGGACAGGGGACCTCTGGGGCCAACGTCCTGACTTTC.

The J gene is TRBJ1-1, the V gene TRBV19; D is uncertain. The V end lost 3 bases, the J end lost 7 bases, and 18 bases lay between the germline ends. Per the germline V gene, CDR1 is LNHDA and CDR2 is SQIVND (reference sequence). This CDR3 spans 15 amino acids. The CDR3 DNA sequence: TGTGCCAGTAGTATGGACGCCGACACCGTCCTTGAAGCTTTCTTT. Amino acid sequence: CASSMDADTVLEAFF.

The chain carries TRBV2 and TRBJ2-7; 11 nucleotides align to TRBD1. Germline-derived CDR1 and CDR2 are SNHLY and FYNNEI. Trimming removed 6 bases from V and 3 bases from J; junction bases left unmatched: 4. The CDR3 consists of 14 residues. CDR3 nucleotide sequence: TGTGCCAGCAGGTCCGGGACAGGGGGCTACGAGCAGTACTTC. Amino acids: CASRSGTGGYEQYF. Filled out from reference TRBV2 and TRBJ2-7, the complete variable domain reads EPEVTQTPSHQVTQMGQEVILRCVPISNHLYFYWYRQILGQKVEFLVSFYNNEISEKSEIFDDQFSVERPDGSNFTLKIRSTKLEDSAMYFCASRSGTGGYEQYFGPGTRLTVT.

J is TRBJ2-1 and V is TRBV9; D ambiguous. The CDR3 length is 11 residues. V lost 5 bases and J lost 4, with 4 bases in between. The germline V gene encodes CDR1 SGDLS and CDR2 YYNGEE. The CDR3 coding sequence is TGTGCCAGCAGGTCTTACAATGAGCAGTTCTTC. Protein: CASRSYNEQFF.